This T cell receptor (beta chain) derives from a study of cytomegalovirus exposure and HLA in healthy donors. Whole-study results and caveats: CMV serostatus was the sole immune exposure data available. Relative to the approximately 670-donor mean, N-insertions were reportedly fewer in an Asian-associated ancestry cluster in a later analysis. In the analysis, some V segments, TRBV6-2 and TRBV6-3 included, were excluded as indistinguishable.

As concerns this clone: The antigen is not known.

The germline V gene has CDR1 MNHEY and CDR2 SVGAGI. Trimming pared 5 bases from V and 2 bases from J, leaving 13 bases between. This CDR3 contains 14 residues. It was with 60 Vbeta and 13 Jbeta primers that the PCR ran. The assay was immunoSEQ multiplex PCR, and TCRdb's table has in-frame clones only and misses some. The sample contains about 180,000 clones, just under 80% of which appear only once. The J gene is TRBJ2-7, the V gene TRBV6-5, with D possibly being TRBD1 (6 bases). Sequenced material: PBMCs. The receptor was derived from a woman in her twenties or thirties in good health and CMV-seronegative. In DNA, the CDR3 is TGTGCCAGCAGTCTCCTCGGACAGACCTACGAGCAGTACTTC. As protein: CASSLLGQTYEQYF.